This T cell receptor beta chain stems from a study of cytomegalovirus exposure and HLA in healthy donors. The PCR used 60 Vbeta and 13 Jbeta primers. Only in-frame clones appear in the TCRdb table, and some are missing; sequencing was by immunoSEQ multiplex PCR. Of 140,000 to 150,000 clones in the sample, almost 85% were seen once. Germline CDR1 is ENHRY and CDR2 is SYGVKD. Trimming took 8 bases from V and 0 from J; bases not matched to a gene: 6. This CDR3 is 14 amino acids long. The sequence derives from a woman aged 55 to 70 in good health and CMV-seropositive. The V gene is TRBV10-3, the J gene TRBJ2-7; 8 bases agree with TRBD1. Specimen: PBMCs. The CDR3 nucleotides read TGTGCCATCGGGGGACAGGAGAACTCCTACGAGCAGTACTTC. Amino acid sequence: CAIGGQENSYEQYF.